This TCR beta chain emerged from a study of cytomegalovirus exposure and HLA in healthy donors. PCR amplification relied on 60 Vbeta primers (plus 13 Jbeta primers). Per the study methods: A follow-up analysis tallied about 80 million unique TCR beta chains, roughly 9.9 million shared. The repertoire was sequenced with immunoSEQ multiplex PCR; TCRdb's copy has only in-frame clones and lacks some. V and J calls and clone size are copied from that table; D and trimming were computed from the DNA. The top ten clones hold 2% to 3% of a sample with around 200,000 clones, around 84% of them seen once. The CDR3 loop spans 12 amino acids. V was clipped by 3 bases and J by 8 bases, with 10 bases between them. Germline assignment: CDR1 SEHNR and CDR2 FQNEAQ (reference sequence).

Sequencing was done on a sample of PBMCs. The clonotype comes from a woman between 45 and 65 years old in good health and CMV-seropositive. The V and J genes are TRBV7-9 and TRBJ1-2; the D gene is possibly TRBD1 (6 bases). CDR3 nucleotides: TGTGCCAGCAGCTTGGGAGGGGGAGGCTACACCTTC. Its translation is CASSLGGGGYTF.